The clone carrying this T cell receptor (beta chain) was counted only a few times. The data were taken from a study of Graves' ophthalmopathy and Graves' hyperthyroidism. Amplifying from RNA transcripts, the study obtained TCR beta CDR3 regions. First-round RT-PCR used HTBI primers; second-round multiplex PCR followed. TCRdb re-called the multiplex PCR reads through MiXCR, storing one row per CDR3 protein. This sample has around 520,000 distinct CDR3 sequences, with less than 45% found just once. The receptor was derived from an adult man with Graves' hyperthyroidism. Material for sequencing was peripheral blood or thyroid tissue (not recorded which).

CDR3 sequence (DNA): TGCAGCGGTAAAAAGACAGAAAATGAAGCTTTCTTT. This sequence encodes CSGKKTENEAFF. V and J are TRBV29-1 and TRBJ1-1, with D perhaps matching TRBD1 (5 bases). From germline, CDR1 is SQVTM and CDR2 ANQGSEA. The germline V and J ends were trimmed by 7 bases and 7 bases, with 16 bases remaining between them. The CDR3 contains 12 residues. Full variable domain (remainder filled in from reference TRBV29-1 and TRBJ1-1): SAVISQKPSRDICQRGTSLTIQCQVDSQVTMMFWYRQQPGQSLTLIATANQGSEATYESGFVIDKFPISRPNLTFSTLTVSNMSPEDSSIYLCSGKKTENEAFFGQGTRLTVV.